A single sample is the source of the 8 T cell receptor beta chains below, sequenced in a study of T cells in Graves' hyperthyroidism and ophthalmopathy. RNA transcripts served as the template for amplifying TCR beta CDR3 regions. First-round RT-PCR with HTBI primers amplified the TCR CDR3 region. One entry per CDR3 protein results from TCRdb running MiXCR on the multiplex PCR reads. The sample includes about 480,000 distinct CDR3 sequences, about 22% seen only once; the top ten take under 55%. Sequenced input: blood. All receptors derive from a woman aged 70-85 years with Graves' ophthalmopathy.

Only a few counts were recorded for this clonotype. This sequence joins TRBV6-2 or TRBV6-3 and TRBJ2-1; D not resolved. The CDR3 contains 13 residues. Germline V CDR1 and CDR2: MNHEY, SVGEGT. The V and J ends lost 5 bases and 2 bases respectively, with 7 bases between them. The CDR3, as DNA: TGTGCCAGCAGTGTCTTAACCTACAATGAGCAGTTCTTC. It specifies CASSVLTYNEQFF.

The chain couples TRBV6-1 to TRBJ2-1; TRBD1 agrees at 8 bases. Germline V CDR1 and CDR2: MNHNS, SASEGT. There are 15 residues in the CDR3. With V trimmed by 5 bases and J by 7 bases, 10 bases remained unmatched. The DNA of the CDR3 is TGTGCCAGCAGTTCGGTCAGGGGGCTTTTGAATGAGCAGTTCTTC. Amino acid sequence: CASSSVRGLLNEQFF.

The chain is built from TRBV19 and TRBJ2-1; no definite D call. The CDR3 has 11 residues. V was shortened by 4 bases and J by 6 bases, with 4 bases between the two germline ends. Per the germline V gene, CDR1 is LNHDA and CDR2 is SQIVND (reference sequence). The CDR3 region has the DNA TGTGCCAGTAGTACCGTCAATGAGCAGTTCTTC. It yields the protein CASSTVNEQFF. Full variable domain (missing parts from reference TRBV19 and TRBJ2-1): DGGITQSPKYLFRKEGQNVTLSCEQNLNHDAMYWYRQDPGQGLRLIYYSQIVNDFQKGDIAEGYSVSREKKESFPLTVTSAQKNPTAFYLCASSTVNEQFFGPGTRLTVL.

The chain couples TRBV7-2 to TRBJ2-7; D unresolved. The CDR3 has 16 amino acids. V dropped 4 bases and J dropped 0 bases, with 16 bases sitting between them. In germline, CDR1 is SGHTA, CDR2 FQGNSA. In DNA, the CDR3 is TGTGCCAGCAGCTATTCGGCGTACTTAAGCTCCTACGAGCAGTACTTC. It yields the protein CASSYSAYLSSYEQYF.

Ten or more counts support this clonotype. The CDR3 spells CASSLGQSSYEQYF. In DNA, the CDR3 is TGTGCCAGCAGCTTGGGACAGAGCTCCTACGAGCAGTACTTC. J is TRBJ2-7 and V is TRBV13; TRBD1 aligns across 7 bases. This CDR3 region has 14 residues. After removal of 3 bases from V and 0 bases from J, the junction contained 2 bases not matched to a gene. Germline V gene lookup returns CDR1 PRHDT and CDR2 FYEKMQ (reference sequence).

The chain couples TRBV6-1 to TRBJ1-5; no clear D. The CDR3 extends over 14 amino acids. Per the germline V gene, CDR1 is MNHNS and CDR2 is SASEGT. V was shortened by 0 bases and J by 0 bases, with 3 bases between the two germline ends. The CDR3, as DNA: TGTGCCAGCAGTGAAGCGAGTAGCAATCAGCCCCAGCATTTT. Protein: CASSEASSNQPQHF.

This clonotype has more than one count but fewer than ten. The CDR3 loop reads CASSQVGTSASETQYF. The DNA for the CDR3 is TGTGCCAGCAGCCAAGTCGGGACCTCGGCGAGTGAGACCCAGTACTTC. The J gene is TRBJ2-5, the V gene TRBV3-1; D could derive from TRBD1 or TRBD2 (5 bases each). The CDR3 runs to 16 residues. Trimming stripped 1 base from V and 5 bases from J, with 17 bases between. Germline CDR1 reads LGHDT; CDR2 reads YNNKEL (reference sequence).

This clonotype was seen a handful of times. This chain connects TRBV9 to TRBJ2-7, with TRBD1 matching 10 bases. Germline loops: CDR1 SGDLS, CDR2 YYNGEE. Trimming at V came to 2 bases and at J to 4 bases, leaving 6 bases not matched to a gene. The CDR3 is 15 residues long. In DNA, the CDR3 is TGTGCCAGCAGCGTGGCCGGGACAGGGGCTTACGAGCAGTACTTC. Its translation: CASSVAGTGAYEQYF. The variable domain in full, with the rest retrieved from reference TRBV9 and TRBJ2-7, is DSGVTQTPKHLITATGQRVTLRCSPRSGDLSVYWYQQSLDQGLQFLIQYYNGEERAKGNILERFSAQQFPDLHSELNLSSLELGDSALYFCASSVAGTGAYEQYFGPGTRLTVT.